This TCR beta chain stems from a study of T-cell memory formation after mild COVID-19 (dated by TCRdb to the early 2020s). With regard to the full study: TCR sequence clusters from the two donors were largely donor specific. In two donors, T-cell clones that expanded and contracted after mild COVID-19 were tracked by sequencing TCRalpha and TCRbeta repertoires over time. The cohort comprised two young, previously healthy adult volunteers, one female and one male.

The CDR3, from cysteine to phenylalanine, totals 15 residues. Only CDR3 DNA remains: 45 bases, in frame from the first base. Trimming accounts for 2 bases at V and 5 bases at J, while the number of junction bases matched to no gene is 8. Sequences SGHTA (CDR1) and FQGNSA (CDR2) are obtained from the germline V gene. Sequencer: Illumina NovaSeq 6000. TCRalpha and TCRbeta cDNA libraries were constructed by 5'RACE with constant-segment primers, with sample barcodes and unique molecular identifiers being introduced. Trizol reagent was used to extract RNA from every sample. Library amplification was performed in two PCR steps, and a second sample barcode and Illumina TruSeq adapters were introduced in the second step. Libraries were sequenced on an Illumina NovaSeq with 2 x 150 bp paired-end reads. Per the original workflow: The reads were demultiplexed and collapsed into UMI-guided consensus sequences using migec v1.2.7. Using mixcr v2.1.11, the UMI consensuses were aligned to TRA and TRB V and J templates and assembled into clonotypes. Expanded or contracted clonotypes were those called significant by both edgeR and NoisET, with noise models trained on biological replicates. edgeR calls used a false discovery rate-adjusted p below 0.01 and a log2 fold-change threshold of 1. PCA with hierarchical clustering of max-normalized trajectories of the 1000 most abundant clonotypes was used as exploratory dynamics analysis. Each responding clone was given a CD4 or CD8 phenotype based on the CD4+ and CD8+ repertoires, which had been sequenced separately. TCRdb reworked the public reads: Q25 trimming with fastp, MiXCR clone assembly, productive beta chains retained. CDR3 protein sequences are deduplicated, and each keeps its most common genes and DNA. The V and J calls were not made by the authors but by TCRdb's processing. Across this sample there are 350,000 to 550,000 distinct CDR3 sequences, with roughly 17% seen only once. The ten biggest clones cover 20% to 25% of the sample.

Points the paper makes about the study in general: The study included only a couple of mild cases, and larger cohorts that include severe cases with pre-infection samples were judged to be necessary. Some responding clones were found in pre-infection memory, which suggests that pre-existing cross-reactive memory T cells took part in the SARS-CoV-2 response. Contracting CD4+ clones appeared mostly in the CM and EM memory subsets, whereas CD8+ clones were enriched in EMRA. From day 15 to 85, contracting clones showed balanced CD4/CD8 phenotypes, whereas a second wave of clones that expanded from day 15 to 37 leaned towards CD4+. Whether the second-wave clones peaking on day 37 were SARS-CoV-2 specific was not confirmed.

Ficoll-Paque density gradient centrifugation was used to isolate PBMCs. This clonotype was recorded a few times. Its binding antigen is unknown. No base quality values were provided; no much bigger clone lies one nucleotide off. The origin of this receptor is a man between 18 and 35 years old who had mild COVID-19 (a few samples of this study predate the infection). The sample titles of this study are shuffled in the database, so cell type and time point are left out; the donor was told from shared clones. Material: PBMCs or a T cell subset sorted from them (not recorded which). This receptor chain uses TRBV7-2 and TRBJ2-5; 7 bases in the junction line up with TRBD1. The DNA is TGTGCCAGCAGCTTAACTAGACAGGGCGGGGAGACCCAGTACTTC. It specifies CASSLTRQGGETQYF.